The rows below give T cell receptor beta chains drawn from one sample of a study of identical twins. TCRdb passed the 5' RACE reads through MiXCR, listing each CDR3 protein once. The sample lists some 900,000 distinct CDR3 sequences, around 12% seen once, with roughly 1.6% in the top ten. These data were likewise used in another study, on yellow fever vaccine responses in identical twins.

Material for sequencing was PBMCs. The receptor source for this set is a woman younger than 30 in good health. The CDR3 runs from the conserved cysteine through the conserved F or W. The D gene is left open where the match is weak. Rows give clone size only sometimes, using once, few, many, or a class for an expanded clone.

D gene	V gene	J gene	clone size	CDR3 DNA	CDR3 protein
-	TRBV11-2	TRBJ1-2	-	TGTGCCAGCAGCTTATCCAGGGTCTTCTATGGCTACACCTTC	CASSLSRVFYGYTF
TRBD1	TRBV5-8	TRBJ1-5	-	TGTGCCAGCAGCCCCCGCGGACAGGGAGACCAGCCCCAGCATTTT	CASSPRGQGDQPQHF
TRBD1	TRBV5-1	TRBJ2-1	many	TGCGCCAGCAGCTTGAACAGGGGGCTCTACAATGAGCAGTTCTTC	CASSLNRGLYNEQFF
-	TRBV4-1	TRBJ1-2	-	TGCGCCAGCAGCCAAGCGGGGATTCATGGCTACACCTTC	CASSQAGIHGYTF
-	TRBV3-1	TRBJ1-1	-	TGTGCCAGCAGCCAAGAAGGGGTGGGGCACACTGAAGCTTTCTTT	CASSQEGVGHTEAFF
-	TRBV9	TRBJ1-6	many	TGTGCCAGCAGTGCGGACCCCTATAATTCACCCCTCCACTTT	CASSADPYNSPLHF
-	TRBV5-8	TRBJ2-1	few	TGTGCCAGCAGCTTGTCCAGCGGGTCCTCAAACAATGAGCAGTTCTTC	CASSLSSGSSNNEQFF
TRBD1	TRBV6-1	TRBJ2-7	-	TGTGCCAGCAGACTACAGGGGGCGCATCAGCAGTACTTC	CASRLQGAHQQYF
-	TRBV12-3/TRBV12-4	TRBJ2-7	many	TGTGCCAGCATGTCGGGTAGCGGCTACGAGCAGTACTTC	CASMSGSGYEQYF
TRBD2	TRBV12-3/TRBV12-4	TRBJ2-1	few	TGTGCCAGCAGTTTGGGCGGGAGGGCCTCGCGCGAGCAGTTCTTC	CASSLGGRASREQFF
-	TRBV7-6	TRBJ2-1	few	TGTGCCAGCAGCTTAGCTAGGCAGGGTTTTACATCCCACTCATTTTTGAATGAGCAGTTCTTC	CASSLARQGFTSHSFLNEQFF
-	TRBV7-9	TRBJ2-3	many	TGTGCCAGCAGCTTGGAGACTCCTAATACGCAGTATTTT	CASSLETPNTQYF
-	TRBV7-2	TRBJ2-1	-	TGTGCCAGCAGCGAAAGTATCGGGCGGCCCCCCAATGAGCAGTTCTTC	CASSESIGRPPNEQFF
TRBD2	TRBV12-5	TRBJ2-4	many	TGTGCTAGTGGTTTGACGGGAGGGCTCCTGGCCAAAAACATTCAGTACTTC	CASGLTGGLLAKNIQYF
-	TRBV7-6	TRBJ1-6	-	TGTGCCAGCAGCTTAAATCAGGGGAATTCACCCCTCCACTTT	CASSLNQGNSPLHF
TRBD2	TRBV24-1	TRBJ2-3	-	TGTGCCACCAGCCGACTAGCGGGGCACACAGATACGCAGTATTTT	CATSRLAGHTDTQYF
TRBD2	TRBV24-1	TRBJ2-1	-	TGTGCCACCAGTGATTTGTTACGGGAGGGCCACGATAATGAGCAGTTCTTC	CATSDLLREGHDNEQFF
-	TRBV5-6	TRBJ2-1	many	TGTGCCAGCAGCCCACTGGCGGGGGAGCAGTTCTTC	CASSPLAGEQFF
-	TRBV20-1	TRBJ2-1	many	TGCAGTGCTAGGTTTGGGCTCCTCGCGAACAATGAGCAGTTCTTC	CSARFGLLANNEQFF
TRBD1	TRBV7-2	TRBJ1-5	-	TGTGCCAGCAGCTTGGCGACAGGGGGTAACAATCAGCCCCAGCATTTT	CASSLATGGNNQPQHF
TRBD2	TRBV2	TRBJ2-1	-	TGTGCCAGCAGTGAAGTTGTAGCGGGAGGGCATGAGCAGTTCTTC	CASSEVVAGGHEQFF
-	TRBV6-1	TRBJ2-1	-	TGTGCCAGCAGTGGGAACATCGCTTCAACCTACAATGAGCAGTTCTTC	CASSGNIASTYNEQFF
TRBD2	TRBV20-1	TRBJ2-3	few	TGCAGTGCTAGGGGAGCGGGGGGAGAGGGAGATACGCAGTATTTT	CSARGAGGEGDTQYF
TRBD1	TRBV5-1	TRBJ2-2	-	TGCGCCAGCAGCTCTACCGGGACAGGGGGCCAGACCGGGGAGCTGTTTTTT	CASSSTGTGGQTGELFF
-	TRBV14	TRBJ2-2	few	TGTGCCAGCAGCCGACGGGATGGCAGGGTGTGGACCGGGGAGCTGTTTTTT	CASSRRDGRVWTGELFF
-	TRBV21-1	TRBJ2-3	few	TGTGCCAGCAAAGGGGGACTAGCAGCATGCACAGATACGCAGTATTTT	CASKGGLAACTDTQYF
TRBD2	TRBV2	TRBJ2-4	-	TGTGCCAGCCATCCAATAGCGGGGAGTTCTCCTTGGAACATTCAGTACTTC	CASHPIAGSSPWNIQYF
TRBD2	TRBV20-1	TRBJ2-1	-	TGCAGTGCTAGAGAACGTAGACTAGCGGGGTACAATGAGCAGTTCTTC	CSARERRLAGYNEQFF
-	TRBV2	TRBJ2-2	many	TGTGCCAGCAAGCGACAGGAGAAAAACACCGGGGAGCTGTTTTTT	CASKRQEKNTGELFF
-	TRBV7-8	TRBJ2-5	-	TGTGCCAGCACCTCCCGTTGGACCCAGTACTTC	CASTSRWTQYF
-	TRBV2	TRBJ1-5	many	TGTGCCAGCAGTGAGCGAGGGGGGCGAACCAATCAGCCCCAGCATTTT	CASSERGGRTNQPQHF
-	TRBV20-1	TRBJ1-2	few	TGCAGTGCTAAAATACAGGGAGGTAACTATGGCTACACCTTC	CSAKIQGGNYGYTF
-	TRBV21-1	TRBJ2-3	-	TGTGCCAGCAGCAAAGAGGAACCAAGCACAGATACGCAGTATTTT	CASSKEEPSTDTQYF